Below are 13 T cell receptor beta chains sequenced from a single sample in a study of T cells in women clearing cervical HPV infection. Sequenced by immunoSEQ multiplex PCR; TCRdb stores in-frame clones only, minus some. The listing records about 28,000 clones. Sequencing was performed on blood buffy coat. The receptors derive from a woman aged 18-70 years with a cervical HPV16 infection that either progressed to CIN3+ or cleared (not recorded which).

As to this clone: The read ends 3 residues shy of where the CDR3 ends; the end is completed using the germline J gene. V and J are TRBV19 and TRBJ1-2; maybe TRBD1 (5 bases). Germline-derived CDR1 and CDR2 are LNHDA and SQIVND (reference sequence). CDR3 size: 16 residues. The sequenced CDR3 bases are TGTGCCAGTAGTATAAGGGGATCGGGAGCGTCAGATACC. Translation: CASSIRGSGASDT. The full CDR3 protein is CASSIRGSGASDTYTF.

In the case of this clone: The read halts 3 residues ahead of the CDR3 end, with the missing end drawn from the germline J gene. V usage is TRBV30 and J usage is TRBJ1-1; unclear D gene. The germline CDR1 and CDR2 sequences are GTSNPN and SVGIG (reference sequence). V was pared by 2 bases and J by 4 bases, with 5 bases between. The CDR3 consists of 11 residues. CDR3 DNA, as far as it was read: TGTGCCTGGAGTCGAGGCACTGAA. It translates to CAWSRGTE. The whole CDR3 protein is CAWSRGTEAFF.

CDR3: CASSLYVQGRHGQYF. The CDR3 DNA, read in part, is TGTGCCAGCAGCCTTTATGTACAGGGTAGGCATGGT. The chain couples TRBV7-9 to TRBJ2-4; D perhaps matches TRBD1 (6 bases). The read ends 3 residues early relative to the CDR3; the germline J gene fills the gap. The CDR3 is made up of 15 amino acids. Per the germline V gene, CDR1 is SEHNR and CDR2 is FQNEAQ (reference sequence).

The CDR3 DNA, read in part, is TGTGCCAGCAGCCCGGGACAGGGCTATGGC. It encodes CASSPGQGYG. The full CDR3 protein reads CASSPGQGYGYTF. The chain couples TRBV11-3 to TRBJ1-2; TRBD1 aligns across 9 bases. The sequence runs out 3 residues before the end of the CDR3; the remainder is reconstructed from the germline J gene. V lost 5 bases, J lost 4 bases, and 2 bases stayed unmatched. This CDR3 is built from 13 residues. The germline V gene encodes CDR1 SGHNT and CDR2 YENEEA.

The CDR3 here is CASSLGQASANYGYTF. CDR3 bases read: TGTGCCAGCAGCCTGGGACAGGCCTCAGCTAACTATGGC. This rearrangement joins TRBV12-3 or TRBV12-4 to TRBJ1-2; 8 bases agree with TRBD1. The read ends 3 residues shy of where the CDR3 ends; the end is completed using the germline J gene. The V gene end was trimmed by 6 bases and the J gene end by 0 bases; junction bases not matched to a gene: 9. This CDR3 is built from 16 residues.

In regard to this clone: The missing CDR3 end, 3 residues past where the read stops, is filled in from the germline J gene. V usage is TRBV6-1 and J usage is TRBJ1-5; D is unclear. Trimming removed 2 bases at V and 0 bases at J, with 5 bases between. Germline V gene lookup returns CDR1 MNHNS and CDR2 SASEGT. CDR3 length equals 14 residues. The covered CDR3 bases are TGTGCCAGCAGTGAACTACTTAGCAATCAGCCC. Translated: CASSELLSNQP. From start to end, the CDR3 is CASSELLSNQPQHF.

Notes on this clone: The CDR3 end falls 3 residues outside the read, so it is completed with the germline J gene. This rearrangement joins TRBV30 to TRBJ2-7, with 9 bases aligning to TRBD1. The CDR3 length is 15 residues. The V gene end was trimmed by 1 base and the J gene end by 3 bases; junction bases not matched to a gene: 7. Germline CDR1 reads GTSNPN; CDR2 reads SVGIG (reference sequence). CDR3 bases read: TGTGCCTGGAGTGCTCCGGGACAGGGCGTCTACGAG. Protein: CAWSAPGQGVYE. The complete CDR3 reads CAWSAPGQGVYEQYF. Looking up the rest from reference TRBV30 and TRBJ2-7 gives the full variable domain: SQTIHQWPATLVQPVGSPLSLECTVEGTSNPNLYWYRQAAGRGLQLLFYSVGIGQISSEVPQNLSASRPQDRQFILSSKKLLLSDSGFYLCAWSAPGQGVYEQYFGPGTRLTVT.

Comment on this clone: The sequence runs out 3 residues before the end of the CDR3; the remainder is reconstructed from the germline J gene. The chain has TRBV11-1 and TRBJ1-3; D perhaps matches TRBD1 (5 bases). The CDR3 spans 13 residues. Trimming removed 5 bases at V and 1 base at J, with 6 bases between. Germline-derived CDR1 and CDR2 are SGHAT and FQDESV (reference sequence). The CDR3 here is CASSGASGNTIYF. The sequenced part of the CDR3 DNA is TGTGCCAGCAGCGGGGCTTCTGGAAACACC.

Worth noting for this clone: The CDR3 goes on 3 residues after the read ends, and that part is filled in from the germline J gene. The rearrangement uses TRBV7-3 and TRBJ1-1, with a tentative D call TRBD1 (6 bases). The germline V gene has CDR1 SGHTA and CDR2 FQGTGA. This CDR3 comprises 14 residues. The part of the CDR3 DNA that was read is TGTGCCAGCAGCTTAACCCCGACCGGGACAGAA. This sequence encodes CASSLTPTGTE. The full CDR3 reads CASSLTPTGTEAFF.

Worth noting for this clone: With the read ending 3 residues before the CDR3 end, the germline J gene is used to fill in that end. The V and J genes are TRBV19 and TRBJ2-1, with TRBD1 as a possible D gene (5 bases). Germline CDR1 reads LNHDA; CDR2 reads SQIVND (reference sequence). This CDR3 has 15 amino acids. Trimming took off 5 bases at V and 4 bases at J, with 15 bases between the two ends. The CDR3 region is CASSDREWGYNEQFF. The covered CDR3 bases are TGTGCCAGTAGTGACAGAGAATGGGGTTACAATGAG. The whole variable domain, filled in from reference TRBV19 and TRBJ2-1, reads DGGITQSPKYLFRKEGQNVTLSCEQNLNHDAMYWYRQDPGQGLRLIYYSQIVNDFQKGDIAEGYSVSREKKESFPLTVTSAQKNPTAFYLCASSDREWGYNEQFFGPGTRLTVL.

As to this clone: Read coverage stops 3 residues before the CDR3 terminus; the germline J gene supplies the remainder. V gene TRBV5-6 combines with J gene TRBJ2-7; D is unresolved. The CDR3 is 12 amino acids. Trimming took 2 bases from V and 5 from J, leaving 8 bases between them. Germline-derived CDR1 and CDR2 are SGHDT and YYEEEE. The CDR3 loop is CASSLPVNEQYF. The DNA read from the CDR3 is TGTGCCAGCAGCTTACCGGTCAACGAG.

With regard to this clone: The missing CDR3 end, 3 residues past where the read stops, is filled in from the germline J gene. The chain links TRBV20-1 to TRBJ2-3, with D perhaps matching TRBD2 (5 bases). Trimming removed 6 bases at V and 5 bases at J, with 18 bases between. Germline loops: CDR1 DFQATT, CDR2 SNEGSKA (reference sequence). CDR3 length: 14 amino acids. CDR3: CSAHTSGNQDTQYF. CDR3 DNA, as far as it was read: TGCAGTGCCCATACTAGTGGGAATCAAGATACG.

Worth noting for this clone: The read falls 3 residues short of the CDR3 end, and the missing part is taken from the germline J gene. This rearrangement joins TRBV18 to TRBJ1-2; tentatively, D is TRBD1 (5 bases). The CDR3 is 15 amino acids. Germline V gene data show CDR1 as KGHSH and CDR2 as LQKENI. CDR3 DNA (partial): TGTGCCAGCTCACCCGTACGGGGGAGTACAGATACC. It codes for CASSPVRGSTDT. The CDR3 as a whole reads CASSPVRGSTDTYTF.